The rows below give T cell receptor beta chains drawn from one sample of a study of CD8+ T cells in alopecia areata. Only in-frame clones appear in the TCRdb table, and some are missing; sequencing was by immunoSEQ multiplex PCR. The sample has approximately 150,000 clones; roughly half are singletons. The sequencing here drew on CD4+ T cells sorted from blood, taken at week 0. Every receptor here comes from a human donor with alopecia areata. CDR3s include the opening cysteine and the closing phenylalanine or tryptophan. The order of the fields is CDR3 protein, CDR3 DNA, J gene, clone size, D gene, V gene. A D gene is named only where the DNA matches it firmly. Not every row has a clone size; where given, it reads once, few, many or a size class.

CDR3: CASSLSGSYNEQFF
DNA: TGTGCCAGCAGCCTGTCAGGCTCCTACAATGAGCAGTTCTTC
J: TRBJ2-1
size: few
D: NA
V: TRBV11-1

CDR3: CASTPPGLRGNEQFF
DNA: TGTGCCAGCACTCCCCCAGGTCTTCGCGGCAATGAGCAGTTCTTC
J: TRBJ2-1
size: NA
D: NA
V: TRBV7-9

CDR3: CASVGLGNTIYF
DNA: TGTGCCAGCGTTGGACTGGGAAACACCATATATTTT
J: TRBJ1-3
size: NA
D: NA
V: TRBV28

CDR3: CSERGGAGDTQYF
DNA: TGCAGCGAGAGGGGGGGCGCTGGAGATACGCAGTATTTT
J: TRBJ2-3
size: few
D: NA
V: TRBV29-1

CDR3: CASSYLIGKVQPQHF
DNA: TGTGCCAGCAGTTACTTAATCGGGAAGGTTCAGCCCCAGCATTTT
J: TRBJ1-5
size: NA
D: NA
V: TRBV6-5

CDR3: CASSPRPGIEQYF
DNA: TGTGCCAGCAGCCCCCGTCCCGGGATCGAGCAGTACTTC
J: TRBJ2-7
size: many
D: NA
V: TRBV7-3

CDR3: CASKREATYEQYF
DNA: TGTGCCAGCAAGCGGGAGGCTACCTACGAGCAGTACTTC
J: TRBJ2-7
size: NA
D: TRBD2
V: TRBV6-5

CDR3: CSGRAGQGNTEAFF
DNA: TGCAGCGGACGAGCGGGACAGGGGAATACTGAAGCTTTCTTT
J: TRBJ1-1
size: NA
D: TRBD1
V: TRBV29-1

CDR3: CASSPGLDGELFF
DNA: TGTGCCAGCTCACCGGGACTAGACGGGGAGCTGTTTTTT
J: TRBJ2-2
size: few
D: TRBD2
V: TRBV18

CDR3: CATSGGRTYNEQFF
DNA: TGTGCCACCTCTGGGGGGAGGACCTACAATGAGCAGTTCTTC
J: TRBJ2-1
size: NA
D: NA
V: TRBV28

CDR3: CASSLGQGASRNEQYF
DNA: TGTGCCAGCAGCTTAGGACAGGGGGCGAGTCGGAACGAGCAGTACTTC
J: TRBJ2-7
size: NA
D: TRBD1
V: TRBV11-2

CDR3: CASSQDPGAGYTF
DNA: TGTGCCAGCAGCCAAGATCCAGGGGCGGGCTACACCTTC
J: TRBJ1-2
size: many
D: NA
V: TRBV4-2

CDR3: CASSGTTQGGYTF
DNA: TGTGCCAGCAGCGGGACAACCCAGGGGGGCTACACCTTC
J: TRBJ1-2
size: NA
D: NA
V: TRBV27

CDR3: CASSLPPGELFF
DNA: TGTGCCAGCAGCTTACCACCCGGGGAGCTGTTTTTT
J: TRBJ2-2
size: NA
D: NA
V: TRBV7-9

CDR3: CASSYSASGAPIF
DNA: TGTGCCAGCAGTTACTCGGCTAGCGGAGCCCCTATCTTC
J: TRBJ2-1
size: NA
D: TRBD2
V: TRBV6-5

CDR3: CASSLALRRSEQYF
DNA: TGTGCCAGCAGCTTAGCGCTTAGACGGAGCGAGCAGTACTTC
J: TRBJ2-7
size: NA
D: NA
V: TRBV7-2

CDR3: CSVGASGRSDTQYF
DNA: TGCAGCGTTGGGGCTAGCGGGAGGTCAGATACGCAGTATTTT
J: TRBJ2-3
size: few
D: TRBD2
V: TRBV29-1

CDR3: CASRMRTAVTQYF
DNA: TGTGCCAGCAGGATGCGAACCGCGGTGACCCAGTACTTC
J: TRBJ2-5
size: NA
D: NA
V: TRBV6-5

CDR3: CASSLQSGLNTGELFF
DNA: TGTGCCAGCAGCTTACAGTCGGGTTTAAACACCGGGGAGCTGTTTTTT
J: TRBJ2-2
size: NA
D: NA
V: TRBV7-3

CDR3: CASRGTSFVDTQYF
DNA: TGTGCCAGCAGAGGGACTAGTTTTGTGGATACGCAGTATTTT
J: TRBJ2-3
size: NA
D: TRBD2
V: TRBV2

CDR3: CASSLHRQYEQYF
DNA: TGTGCCAGCAGCTTACATAGACAGTACGAGCAGTACTTC
J: TRBJ2-7
size: NA
D: NA
V: TRBV7-2

CDR3: CSVQGASGSVYEQYF
DNA: TGCAGCGTCCAAGGGGCTAGCGGGAGTGTCTACGAGCAGTACTTC
J: TRBJ2-7
size: NA
D: TRBD2
V: TRBV29-1

CDR3: CAWTDSSNQPQHF
DNA: TGTGCCTGGACGGACAGTAGCAATCAGCCCCAGCATTTT
J: TRBJ1-5
size: NA
D: NA
V: TRBV30

CDR3: CAIAGINYGYTF
DNA: TGTGCCATCGCAGGAATTAACTATGGCTACACCTTC
J: TRBJ1-2
size: NA
D: NA
V: TRBV10-3

CDR3: CASSGAGGPNEQYF
DNA: TGTGCCAGCAGTGGAGCGGGAGGGCCCAACGAGCAGTACTTC
J: TRBJ2-7
size: NA
D: TRBD2
V: TRBV6-5

CDR3: CSVETGGNTIYF
DNA: TGCAGCGTTGAGACCGGTGGAAACACCATATATTTT
J: TRBJ1-3
size: NA
D: NA
V: TRBV29-1

CDR3: CASSAQGAPDTQYF
DNA: TGTGCCAGCAGCGCACAGGGGGCCCCAGATACGCAGTATTTT
J: TRBJ2-3
size: NA
D: TRBD1
V: TRBV7-2

CDR3: CSGGLGFRNEQFF
DNA: TGCAGCGGGGGACTAGGCTTTCGTAATGAGCAGTTCTTC
J: TRBJ2-1
size: NA
D: TRBD2
V: TRBV29-1

CDR3: CRAEGAEEQYF
DNA: TGCAGAGCGGAGGGAGCGGAGGAGCAGTACTTC
J: TRBJ2-7
size: NA
D: NA
V: TRBV20-1

CDR3: CATSFREAGGYTF
DNA: TGTGCCACCAGCTTCAGGGAAGCAGGTGGCTACACCTTC
J: TRBJ1-2
size: NA
D: NA
V: TRBV15

CDR3: CASSEEETGGYEQYF
DNA: TGTGCCAGCAGTGAAGAGGAGACAGGGGGCTACGAGCAGTACTTC
J: TRBJ2-7
size: NA
D: TRBD1
V: TRBV6-1

CDR3: CASSWDRLGTEAFF
DNA: TGTGCCAGCAGCTGGGACAGGCTCGGGACTGAAGCTTTCTTT
J: TRBJ1-1
size: NA
D: TRBD1
V: TRBV7-9

CDR3: CGQGRKSGQSYEQYF
DNA: TGCGGCCAGGGACGCAAATCTGGACAGTCCTACGAGCAGTACTTC
J: TRBJ2-7
size: NA
D: NA
V: TRBV4-1

CDR3: CASSPGGGADTQYF
DNA: TGCGCCAGCAGCCCGGGCGGAGGGGCGGATACGCAGTATTTT
J: TRBJ2-3
size: NA
D: NA
V: TRBV5-1

CDR3: CASQLTGGQETQYF
DNA: TGCGCCAGCCAGCTAACAGGGGGACAAGAGACCCAGTACTTC
J: TRBJ2-5
size: NA
D: TRBD1
V: TRBV5-1

CDR3: CSVETTGSGELFF
DNA: TGCAGCGTTGAAACAACTGGGTCCGGGGAGCTGTTTTTT
J: TRBJ2-2
size: few
D: NA
V: TRBV29-1

CDR3: CSVEGRDAYEQYF
DNA: TGCAGCGTTGAGGGAAGGGACGCCTACGAGCAGTACTTC
J: TRBJ2-7
size: NA
D: NA
V: TRBV29-1

CDR3: CSIDGGQTIRAQFF
DNA: TGCAGCATCGATGGAGGACAGACAATAAGGGCGCAGTTCTTC
J: TRBJ2-1
size: NA
D: NA
V: TRBV29-1

CDR3: CASSFVRGGYNEQFF
DNA: TGTGCCAGCAGTTTTGTGCGGGGGGGCTACAATGAGCAGTTCTTC
J: TRBJ2-1
size: few
D: TRBD2
V: TRBV28

CDR3: CASSPRTSGNNEQFF
DNA: TGTGCCAGCAGCCCACGGACTAGCGGAAACAATGAGCAGTTCTTC
J: TRBJ2-1
size: once
D: TRBD2
V: TRBV27

CDR3: CASSPPSGSLTGELFF
DNA: TGTGCCAGCAGCCCTCCTAGCGGAAGCCTCACCGGGGAGCTGTTTTTT
J: TRBJ2-2
size: NA
D: TRBD2
V: TRBV7-2

CDR3: CASSGGASVYGYTF
DNA: TGTGCCAGCAGTGGGGGAGCCTCTGTCTATGGCTACACCTTC
J: TRBJ1-2
size: NA
D: NA
V: TRBV25-1

CDR3: CSVEGARDTSNEQFF
DNA: TGCAGCGTTGAAGGGGCCCGGGACACTTCCAATGAGCAGTTCTTC
J: TRBJ2-1
size: NA
D: NA
V: TRBV29-1

CDR3: CASSLIGDGSTDTQYF
DNA: TGTGCCAGCAGCTTAATCGGGGACGGATCCACAGATACGCAGTATTTT
J: TRBJ2-3
size: NA
D: NA
V: TRBV7-2

CDR3: CASSGGLAEETQYF
DNA: TGTGCCAGCAGTGGGGGACTAGCGGAAGAGACCCAGTACTTC
J: TRBJ2-5
size: NA
D: TRBD2
V: TRBV2

CDR3: CASSIGPGSNQPQHF
DNA: TGTGCCAGCAGCATTGGCCCCGGGAGCAATCAGCCCCAGCATTTT
J: TRBJ1-5
size: NA
D: NA
V: TRBV5-4

CDR3: CASSQWVSLAGGPDEQFF
DNA: TGCGCCAGCAGCCAATGGGTCTCCCTAGCGGGAGGGCCGGATGAGCAGTTCTTC
J: TRBJ2-1
size: NA
D: TRBD2
V: TRBV4-1

CDR3: CASSPDRGLGYTF
DNA: TGTGCCAGCAGCCCGGACAGGGGGCTTGGCTACACCTTC
J: TRBJ1-2
size: NA
D: TRBD1
V: TRBV11-2

CDR3: CASRHDRYEQYF
DNA: TGTGCCAGCAGACATGACAGGTACGAGCAGTACTTC
J: TRBJ2-7
size: NA
D: NA
V: TRBV28

CDR3: CASSLIPEVRETQYF
DNA: TGTGCCAGCAGCTTAATTCCGGAGGTGAGAGAGACCCAGTACTTC
J: TRBJ2-5
size: once
D: NA
V: TRBV7-8

CDR3: CSVDVGKGPQHF
DNA: TGCAGCGTTGATGTAGGGAAGGGACCCCAGCATTTT
J: TRBJ1-5
size: NA
D: NA
V: TRBV29-1